These 24 T cell receptor beta chains were sequenced from one sample in a study of T-cell memory formation after mild COVID-19. TCRdb fed the 5' RACE reads into MiXCR, producing one record per CDR3 protein. The data contain fewer than 450,000 distinct CDR3 sequences, 20% to 25% of them singletons. The specimen sequenced was PBMCs or a T cell subset sorted from them (not recorded which). All receptors derive from an adult woman who had mild COVID-19 (a few samples of this study predate the infection). Cell type and time point are not known.

This chain connects TRBV7-9 to TRBJ1-1; 9 nucleotides line up with TRBD1. There are 13 residues in the CDR3. In germline, CDR1 is SEHNR, CDR2 FQNEAQ (reference sequence). DNA of the CDR3: TGTATCGGGGACAGGGACATGAACACTGAAGCTTTCTTT. It translates to CIGDRDMNTEAFF.

The J gene is TRBJ1-2, the V gene TRBV5-6, with D tentatively TRBD1 (6 bases). Deletions cut 0 bases from V and 8 bases from J, with 14 bases between. CDR3 size: 14 residues. The germline gives CDR1 SGHDT, CDR2 YYEEEE. The CDR3 spells CASSLGTGKGGYTF. The DNA for the CDR3 is TGTGCCAGCAGCTTGGGAACAGGGAAGGGAGGCTACACCTTC.

V gene TRBV10-3 combines with J gene TRBJ2-5, with TRBD2 as a possible D gene (5 bases). Trimming stripped 5 bases from V and 5 bases from J, with 12 bases between. CDR3 length equals 13 residues. Germline CDR1 and CDR2: ENHRY and SYGVKD. As DNA, the CDR3 is TGTGCCATCAGTAAGGACTTTTTGGAGACCCAGTACTTC. Protein sequence: CAISKDFLETQYF.

This chain connects TRBV24-1 to TRBJ1-2; 7 positions agree with TRBD1. This CDR3 spans 13 amino acids. V shed 4 bases, J shed 7 bases, and the junction held 5 bases outside the gene matches. Germline V CDR1 and CDR2: KGHDR, SFDVKD. The CDR3 loop reads CATSEYTGAGYTF. The CDR3 DNA reads as TGTGCCACCAGTGAGTACACAGGGGCTGGCTACACCTTC.

The chain carries TRBV29-1 and TRBJ2-5; D remains unclear. This CDR3 has 13 residues. V was cut by 1 base and J by 7 bases, with 13 bases left in between. Germline V gene lookup returns CDR1 SQVTM and CDR2 ANQGSEA. The CDR3 loop reads CSVEGATRGTQYF. The CDR3 coding sequence is TGCAGCGTTGAAGGAGCTACAAGAGGGACCCAGTACTTC.

This chain uses TRBV20-1 with TRBJ2-4; a weak D match, TRBD2 (5 bases). The CDR3 contains 12 residues. Germline V lookup: CDR1 DFQATT, CDR2 SNEGSKA (reference sequence). V lost 2 bases and J 8 bases, leaving 10 bases between the germline ends. The CDR3 DNA follows: TGCAGTGCTAGAAAGGACGGGGACATTCAGTACTTC. It yields the protein CSARKDGDIQYF.

The V call is TRBV9, the J call TRBJ2-3, with D possibly being TRBD2 (6 bases). The V end lost 7 bases, the J end lost 0 bases, and 18 bases lay between the germline ends. The CDR3 length is 16 residues. Germline V lookup: CDR1 SGDLS, CDR2 YYNGEE. This chain's CDR3 is CASAGSGRTSTDTQYF. The CDR3 coding sequence is TGTGCCAGCGCGGGGAGTGGGCGTACTAGCACAGATACGCAGTATTTT.

The J gene is TRBJ2-1, the V gene TRBV7-3; D is possibly TRBD2 (5 bases). Germline values: CDR1 SGHTA, CDR2 FQGTGA. The CDR3 loop spans 13 amino acids. The V and J ends lost 3 bases and 8 bases respectively, with 11 bases between them. The CDR3 here is CASSLSFGDEQFF. The CDR3 nucleotides are TGTGCCAGCAGCTTGTCTTTCGGGGATGAGCAGTTCTTC.

The chain carries TRBV12-3 or TRBV12-4 and TRBJ1-2; no definite D call. The CDR3 length is 14 residues. The V end was cut by 4 bases, the J end by 9 bases, with 18 bases between. The CDR3 region is CASSSRPTGDSYTF. For the CDR3, the DNA is TGTGCCAGCAGTTCCAGGCCCACCGGTGACAGCTACACCTTC.

This clonotype was detected only a few times. The CDR3 DNA sequence: TGTGCCACCAGCACCGGGATCGCCGACGAGCAGTACTTC. It yields the protein CATSTGIADEQYF. The J gene is TRBJ2-7, the V gene TRBV15, with a weak D call TRBD2 (5 bases). The CDR3 has 13 amino acids. Germline V gene lookup returns CDR1 LNHNV and CDR2 YYDKDF (reference sequence). Trimming cost V 4 bases and J 5 bases, with 12 bases left between them.

This clonotype was picked up a small number of times. The CDR3 is CASGAGTSVNTGELFF. DNA of the CDR3: TGTGCCAGCGGGGCCGGGACTAGCGTAAACACCGGGGAGCTGTTTTTT. J is TRBJ2-2 and V is TRBV4-2, with TRBD2 identical over 10 bases. Trimming removed 8 bases from V and 2 bases from J; junction bases left unmatched: 8. The length of the CDR3 is 16 residues. In germline, CDR1 is LGHNA, CDR2 YNFKEQ.

The V gene is TRBV7-2, the J gene TRBJ2-2; TRBD1 might be the D (6 bases). Germline V gene data show CDR1 as SGHTA and CDR2 as FQGNSA. This CDR3 region has 16 residues. The V end was cut by 2 bases, the J end by 4 bases, with 14 bases between. CDR3 in DNA: TGTGCCAGCAGCTTAATGAGTCAGGGGTCCACCGGGGAGCTGTTTTTT. Translation: CASSLMSQGSTGELFF.

This clonotype was counted ten times or more. The J gene is TRBJ2-7, the V gene TRBV29-1; D may be TRBD1 (6 bases). Germline lookup yields CDR1 SQVTM and CDR2 ANQGSEA. V dropped 4 bases and J dropped 0 bases, with 7 bases sitting between them. The CDR3 runs to 12 residues. CDR3 sequence: CSVAGDSYEQYF. The CDR3 nucleotides are TGCAGCGTTGCAGGGGACTCCTACGAGCAGTACTTC.

This clonotype was counted only a few times. The chain has TRBV24-1 and TRBJ1-2; tentatively, D is TRBD1 (5 bases). The CDR3 totals 14 residues. V lost 4 bases, J lost 4 bases, and 12 bases lay in between. In germline, CDR1 is KGHDR, CDR2 SFDVKD. The CDR3: CATSDYGTAYGYTF. The CDR3 coding sequence is TGTGCCACCAGTGACTACGGGACGGCCTATGGCTACACCTTC.

This clonotype was seen repeatedly, ten times or more. V gene TRBV6-5 combines with J gene TRBJ2-5; possibly TRBD2 for D (5 bases). V was trimmed by 0 bases and J by 5 bases, leaving 7 bases between them. The CDR3 sequence is 13 residues long. Germline V CDR1 and CDR2: MNHEY, SVGAGI. In DNA form, the CDR3 reads TGTGCCAGCAGTTACTCTACGGGGGAGACCCAGTACTTC. This encodes CASSYSTGETQYF.

The CDR3 nucleotides read TGCGCCAGCCAAGGGCTTGGCTCCTACGAGCAGTACTTC. Its protein product is CASQGLGSYEQYF. The chain employs TRBV5-1 and TRBJ2-7, with D uncertain. The germline V gene has CDR1 SGHRS and CDR2 YFSETQ. The CDR3 length is 13 residues. V was cut by 7 bases and J by 0 bases, with 11 bases left in between.

This clonotype came up a few times. This CDR3 reads CASSLVRESSYNEQFF. CDR3 nucleotides: TGTGCCAGCAGCTTAGTCCGGGAGAGCTCCTACAATGAGCAGTTCTTC. The chain recombines TRBV5-5 with TRBJ2-1; D possibly corresponds to TRBD2 (6 bases). Looked up from germline, CDR1 is SGHKS and CDR2 is YYEKEE (reference sequence). This CDR3 is 16 amino acids long. Trimming took off 2 bases at V and 0 bases at J, with 12 bases between the two ends.

V is TRBV7-9 and J is TRBJ2-6, with 14 bases lining up with TRBD2. The CDR3 is made up of 18 amino acids. Germline CDR1 reads SEHNR; CDR2 reads FQNEAQ (reference sequence). The J segment lost 2 bases and the V segment lost 5 bases, leaving 5 bases of the junction unmatched. The CDR3 reads CASSPGLAGGTGANVLTF. The CDR3 DNA is TGTGCCAGCAGCCCAGGACTAGCGGGAGGAACTGGGGCCAACGTCCTGACTTTC.

This clonotype was found a few times. This chain links TRBV7-8 with TRBJ1-6; TRBD1 aligns across 8 bases. CDR1 SGHVS and CDR2 FQNEAQ come from the germline V gene. The CDR3 has 16 amino acids. V was clipped by 5 bases and J by 10 bases; unmatched bases: 13. For the CDR3, the DNA is TGTGCCAGCAGCCATTCACGGACAGGGTCAGGATCACCCCTCCACTTT. It translates to CASSHSRTGSGSPLHF.

This sequence joins TRBV20-1 and TRBJ1-2; D remains ambiguous. V shed 5 bases and J shed 6 bases, with 16 bases lying between them. The CDR3 spans 13 residues. Per germline, CDR1 DFQATT and CDR2 SNEGSKA (reference sequence). The CDR3 region is CSAPVRKAHGYTF. The CDR3 nucleotides are TGCAGTGCTCCCGTCCGGAAAGCGCATGGCTACACCTTC.

This clonotype was observed a few times. The chain links TRBV3-1 to TRBJ1-1; D unresolved. The CDR3 extends over 13 amino acids. CDR1 is LGHDT, CDR2 YNNKEL, per germline (reference sequence). Trimming took off 1 base at V and 6 bases at J, with 9 bases between the two ends. CDR3 bases: TGTGCCAGCAGCCAAGGGTCAGCCCCTGAAGCTTTCTTT. This encodes CASSQGSAPEAFF.

The chain is built from TRBV19 and TRBJ2-7; D may be TRBD1 or TRBD2 (5 bases each). The CDR3 runs 16 residues. Germline assignment: CDR1 LNHDA and CDR2 SQIVND (reference sequence). Trimming stripped 6 bases from V and 2 bases from J, with 20 bases between. The CDR3 here is CASRKKWDGGAYEQYF. CDR3 sequence (DNA): TGTGCCAGTAGAAAAAAATGGGATGGGGGAGCCTACGAGCAGTACTTC.

The rearrangement links TRBV4-3 to TRBJ1-5; no clear D. The V gene lost 0 bases and the J gene lost 5 bases, with 5 bases spanning the gap. Germline V gene lookup returns CDR1 LGHNA and CDR2 YSLEER. This CDR3 comprises 13 residues. The CDR3 here is CASSQEYDQPQHF. The CDR3 bases are TGCGCCAGCAGCCAAGAGTATGATCAGCCCCAGCATTTT.

This clonotype was observed a few times. The chain's CDR3 is CASSEKGPADTQYF. The CDR3 DNA reads TGTGCCAGCAGTGAAAAGGGGCCGGCAGATACGCAGTATTTT. The chain couples TRBV2 to TRBJ2-3; possibly TRBD1 for D (5 bases). The CDR3 loop spans 14 amino acids. Germline V gene data show CDR1 as SNHLY and CDR2 as FYNNEI. V was trimmed by 2 bases and J by 4 bases, leaving 10 bases between them. The complete variable domain, with remaining parts taken from reference TRBV2 and TRBJ2-3, reads EPEVTQTPSHQVTQMGQEVILRCVPISNHLYFYWYRQILGQKVEFLVSFYNNEISEKSEIFDDQFSVERPDGSNFTLKIRSTKLEDSAMYFCASSEKGPADTQYFGPGTRLTVL.